This TCR beta chain was identified in a study of blood T cell repertoires in COVID-19. At the level of the study: COVID-19 samples collected from the United States, Italy and Spain covered acute and convalescent phases.

Assay used: immunoSEQ multiplex PCR; TCRdb lists only in-frame clones, some missing. The sample has tens of thousands of clones, around 87% seen once; the top ten hold roughly 14%. The source of this sequence is a human donor in a cohort sampled during active COVID-19. Material for sequencing was peripheral blood.

CDR3 residues: CASGLVTGSLLEQYF. CDR3 coding DNA: TGTGCTAGTGGTTTGGTAACAGGGTCGCTACTCGAGCAGTACTTC. The chain employs TRBV12-5 and TRBJ2-7; perhaps TRBD1 as D (6 bases). Germline V CDR1 and CDR2: LGHNT, FRNRAP. The CDR3 has 15 amino acids. Trimming left V 0 bases short and J 6 bases short, with 15 bases between.